The 22 T cell receptor beta chains below all came from one sample that was sequenced in a study of blood T cell repertoires in COVID-19. This table comes from immunoSEQ multiplex PCR, and its TCRdb copy is limited to in-frame clones, with some not included. The table shows 250,000 to 350,000 clones, with 80% to 90% occurring only once. The material sequenced was peripheral blood. Receptors originate from a woman between 50 and 59 years old with COVID-19, enrolled during active disease.

The CDR3 reads CASSFINSPLHF. For the CDR3, the DNA is TGTGCCAGCAGCTTTATAAATTCACCCCTCCACTTT. The chain links TRBV7-9 to TRBJ1-6; no clear D gene. Germline loops: CDR1 SEHNR, CDR2 FQNEAQ (reference sequence). Between the trimmed V and J ends, which lost 3 bases and 7 bases, there was a span of 4 bases. This CDR3 is built from 12 residues.

The rearrangement uses TRBV19 and TRBJ2-1; TRBD1 matches at 10 bases. The CDR3 extends over 15 amino acids. The V segment lost 5 bases and the J segment 7 bases; nucleotides outside the gene matches: 8. Germline CDR1 reads LNHDA; CDR2 reads SQIVND (reference sequence). In nucleotides, the CDR3 is TGTGCCAGTAGTCCATTGGACAGGGGGAGGAATGAGCAGTTCTTC. It yields the protein CASSPLDRGRNEQFF.

The chain carries TRBV5-1 and TRBJ2-7; 8 bases match TRBD1. CDR1 and CDR2 from the germline V gene are SGHRS and YFSETQ. This CDR3 is 14 amino acids long. The V gene end was trimmed by 2 bases and the J gene end by 7 bases; junction bases not matched to a gene: 8. CDR3: CASSFERTGQEQYF. In DNA form, the CDR3 reads TGCGCCAGCAGCTTTGAGAGGACAGGGCAAGAGCAGTACTTC.

This chain links TRBV9 with TRBJ2-1, with TRBD2 matching 9 bases. The germline CDR1 and CDR2 sequences are SGDLS and YYNGEE. The CDR3 contains 15 residues. Trimming took 0 bases from V and 7 from J; bases not matched to a gene: 5. CDR3 sequence: CASSVGGGRANEQFF. In nucleotides, the CDR3 is TGTGCCAGCAGCGTAGGGGGCGGGAGGGCAAATGAGCAGTTCTTC.

The genes are TRBV29-1 and TRBJ1-4; D not certain. CDR3 length: 14 amino acids. Trimming pared 7 bases from V and 4 bases from J, leaving 16 bases between. Germline-derived CDR1 and CDR2 are SQVTM and ANQGSEA. Here the CDR3 reads CSAGSGGYNEKLFF. CDR3 bases: TGCAGCGCCGGGTCCGGCGGTTATAATGAAAAACTGTTTTTT.

The rearrangement joins TRBV27 to TRBJ2-1, with D uncertain. Germline-derived CDR1 and CDR2 are MNHEY and SMNVEV (reference sequence). The CDR3 sequence is 14 residues long. V was cut by 11 bases and J by 2 bases, with 16 bases left in between. Written as DNA, the CDR3 is TGTGCCCCTTTGCGAGGTATAACCTACAATGAGCAGTTCTTC. It translates to CAPLRGITYNEQFF.

The V call is TRBV9, the J call TRBJ1-2, with TRBD1 as a possible D gene (5 bases). The V gene's germline CDR1 is SGDLS and CDR2 YYNGEE. This CDR3 is 14 amino acids long. V was shortened by 3 bases and J by 4 bases, with 13 bases between the two germline ends. CDR3 bases: TGTGCCAGCAGCGCAGGGAACAAACTCTATGGCTACACCTTC. It encodes CASSAGNKLYGYTF.

V gene TRBV5-5 combines with J gene TRBJ1-1; unclear D gene. CDR1 is SGHKS and CDR2 is YYEKEE in the germline V gene (reference sequence). With 2 bases removed from V and 1 base from J, the gap between germline ends came to 9 bases. The CDR3 loop spans 14 amino acids. The CDR3 is CASSLPAGNTEAFF. The CDR3 nucleotides are TGTGCCAGCAGCTTACCGGCAGGGAACACTGAAGCTTTCTTT.

This clone was recorded only once. This sequence joins TRBV24-1 and TRBJ2-5, with D unresolved. The germline CDR1 and CDR2 sequences are KGHDR and SFDVKD. CDR3 length: 14 residues. V lost 1 base and J 1 base, leaving 6 bases between the germline ends. The DNA of the CDR3 is TGTGCCACCAGTGATTTCGACACCCAAGAGACCCAGTACTTC. It codes for CATSDFDTQETQYF.

CDR3 protein: CATSSPPGGSLYNEQFF. The CDR3 DNA reads TGTGCCACCAGCAGTCCCCCCGGCGGGAGCCTCTACAATGAGCAGTTCTTC. V is TRBV15 and J is TRBJ2-1; 7 bases map to TRBD2. With V trimmed by 3 bases and J by 3 bases, 11 bases remained unmatched. The CDR3 runs 17 residues. CDR1 and CDR2 (germline): LNHNV, YYDKDF (reference sequence).

CDR3 DNA: TGTGCCAGCAGTTCCGGACTACTAGCAGATACGCAGTATTTT. Amino acid sequence: CASSSGLLADTQYF. The chain couples TRBV5-8 to TRBJ2-3, with a tentative D call TRBD2 (6 bases). The CDR3 is 14 residues long. The V gene lost 5 bases and the J gene lost 4 bases, with 14 bases spanning the gap. Looked up from germline, CDR1 is SGHTS and CDR2 is YDEGEE.

This chain connects TRBV2 to TRBJ1-2; D gene unclear. Trimming took 5 bases from V and 4 from J, leaving 17 bases between them. CDR1 is SNHLY, CDR2 FYNNEI, per germline. The CDR3 contains 15 residues. The CDR3 coding sequence is TGTGCCAGCAGTCCCGAACGGAGGACTGGCTATGGCTACACCTTC. Translation: CASSPERRTGYGYTF.

The chain is built from TRBV27 and TRBJ2-2; perhaps TRBD2 as D (5 bases). This CDR3 spans 13 amino acids. Trimming left V 7 bases short and J 2 bases short, with 8 bases between. Per germline, CDR1 MNHEY and CDR2 SMNVEV (reference sequence). The CDR3 DNA is TGTGCCAGCATGGCGGGCAACACCGGGGAGCTGTTTTTT. This encodes CASMAGNTGELFF.

The DNA of the CDR3 is TGTGCCAGCACCCGAGCAGGCTCCCCTGCCGAGCAGTACTTC. Encoded protein: CASTRAGSPAEQYF. This rearrangement joins TRBV6-5 to TRBJ2-7; D not resolved. Germline loops: CDR1 MNHEY, CDR2 SVGAGI. The V gene lost 7 bases and the J gene lost 6 bases, with 19 bases spanning the gap. The CDR3 is 14 residues long.

This clone was seen only a few times. V gene TRBV7-2 combines with J gene TRBJ2-7, with a weak D call TRBD1 (6 bases). The V gene lost 0 bases and the J gene lost 11 bases, with 11 bases spanning the gap. CDR3 length equals 12 residues. The germline V gene encodes CDR1 SGHTA and CDR2 FQGNSA. CDR3 DNA: TGTGCCAGCAGCTTAGCCTGGGCAGGGGAGTACTTC. As protein: CASSLAWAGEYF.

The gene calls are TRBV19 and TRBJ2-7; 9 bases line up with TRBD2. The CDR3 has 16 amino acids. J lost 3 bases, V lost 3 bases, and 9 bases had no gene match. The germline CDR1 and CDR2 sequences are LNHDA and SQIVND (reference sequence). CDR3: CASSILGSGSVYEQYF. In DNA form, the CDR3 reads TGTGCCAGTAGTATCCTGGGTAGCGGGAGTGTCTACGAGCAGTACTTC.

This sequence joins TRBV19 and TRBJ2-3, with 8 nucleotides matching TRBD2. Germline CDR1 and CDR2: LNHDA and SQIVND (reference sequence). This CDR3 is 16 amino acids long. V dropped 10 bases and J dropped 0; count of bases not matched to a gene: 12. The DNA for the CDR3 is TGTGCCACCACCTCATTTAGCGGGATTAGCACAGATACGCAGTATTTT. It yields the protein CATTSFSGISTDTQYF.

The chain links TRBV11-2 to TRBJ2-7; possible D gene TRBD1, 6 bases. The V and J ends lost 5 bases and 6 bases respectively, with 20 bases between them. The CDR3 spans 15 residues. Germline V gives CDR1 SGHAT, CDR2 FQNNGV. The DNA of the CDR3 is TGTGCCAGCAGCCCTGTGGGGGCGCATACCCCCGAGCAGTACTTC. This encodes CASSPVGAHTPEQYF.

This clone was found once. J is TRBJ1-4 and V is TRBV7-2; 7 nucleotides align to TRBD1. After removal of 5 bases from V and 3 bases from J, the junction contained 9 bases not matched to a gene. Looked up from germline, CDR1 is SGHTA and CDR2 is FQGNSA. CDR3 size: 16 residues. CDR3 sequence reads: CASSLRRDSPNEKLFF. The CDR3, as DNA: TGTGCCAGCAGCCTCCGGCGGGACAGCCCTAATGAAAAACTGTTTTTT. The variable domain in full, completed from reference TRBV7-2 and TRBJ1-4, reads GAGVSQSPSNKVTEKGKDVELRCDPISGHTALYWYRQSLGQGLEFLIYFQGNSAPDKSGLPSDRFSAERTGGSVSTLTIQRTQQEDSAVYLCASSLRRDSPNEKLFFGSGTQLSVL.

The chain is built from TRBV9 and TRBJ1-2; weak D call: TRBD1 (5 bases). V gave up 5 bases and J gave up 4 bases, with 24 bases separating them. This CDR3 region has 17 residues. Germline-derived CDR1 and CDR2 are SGDLS and YYNGEE. CDR3 loop: CASSAGWVDTPLYGYTF. CDR3 coding DNA: TGTGCCAGCAGTGCCGGGTGGGTGGACACACCCCTCTATGGCTACACCTTC.

This sequence joins TRBV6-4 and TRBJ2-7, with D maybe TRBD1 (5 bases). Per germline, CDR1 MRHNA and CDR2 SNTAGT. The length of the CDR3 is 14 residues. Trimming pared 4 bases from V and 3 bases from J, leaving 13 bases between. CDR3 sequence reads: CASSALGPNYEQYF. The CDR3, as DNA: TGTGCCAGCAGTGCGTTGGGGCCAAACTACGAGCAGTACTTC.

The V call is TRBV7-2, the J call TRBJ1-2, with D uncertain. CDR3 length: 13 amino acids. Germline values: CDR1 SGHTA, CDR2 FQGNSA. V was shortened by 5 bases and J by 1 base, with 8 bases between the two germline ends. CDR3 region: CASSKAINYGYTF. The CDR3 DNA reads TGTGCCAGCAGCAAAGCTATTAACTATGGCTACACCTTC.